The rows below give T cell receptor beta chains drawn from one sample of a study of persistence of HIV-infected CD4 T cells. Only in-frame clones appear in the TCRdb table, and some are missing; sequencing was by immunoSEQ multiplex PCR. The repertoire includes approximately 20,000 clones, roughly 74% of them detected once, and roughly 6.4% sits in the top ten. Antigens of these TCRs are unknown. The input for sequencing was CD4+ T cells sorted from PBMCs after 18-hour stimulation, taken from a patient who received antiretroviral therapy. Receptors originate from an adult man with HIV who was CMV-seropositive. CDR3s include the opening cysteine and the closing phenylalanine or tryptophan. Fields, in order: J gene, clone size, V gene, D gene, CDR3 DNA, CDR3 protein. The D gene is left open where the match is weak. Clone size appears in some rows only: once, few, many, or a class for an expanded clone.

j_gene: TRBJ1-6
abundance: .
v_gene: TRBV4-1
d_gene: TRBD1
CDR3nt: TGCGCCAGCAGCGGTGACAGGGAGGGGGTTAGCTCCTATAATTCACCCCTCCACTTT
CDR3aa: CASSGDREGVSSYNSPLHF

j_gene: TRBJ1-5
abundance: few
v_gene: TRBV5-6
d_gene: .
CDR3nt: TGTGCCAGCAGCTCAACAGGGACGCAGAGTCAGCCCCAGCATTTT
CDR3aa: CASSSTGTQSQPQHF

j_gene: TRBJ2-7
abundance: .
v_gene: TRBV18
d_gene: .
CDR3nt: TGTGCCAGCTCACCAGGAGCAGGCCCCTACGAGCAGTACTTC
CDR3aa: CASSPGAGPYEQYF

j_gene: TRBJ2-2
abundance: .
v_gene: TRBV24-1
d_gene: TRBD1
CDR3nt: TGTGCCACCAGTGACCCCACCGGACAGGGGGCGGGGACCGGGGAGCTGTTTTTT
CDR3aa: CATSDPTGQGAGTGELFF

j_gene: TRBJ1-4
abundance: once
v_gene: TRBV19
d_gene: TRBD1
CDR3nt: TGTGCCAGTAGCCGACCACAGGGGGCGAATGAAAAACTGTTTTTT
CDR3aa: CASSRPQGANEKLFF

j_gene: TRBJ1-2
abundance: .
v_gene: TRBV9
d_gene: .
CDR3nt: TGTGCCAGCAGCGCCACAGGGACGGCCAGGGGCTACACCTTC
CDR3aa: CASSATGTARGYTF

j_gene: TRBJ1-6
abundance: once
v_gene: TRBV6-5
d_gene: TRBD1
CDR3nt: TGTGCCAGCAGATCTGGACAGGGGGCGCGATCACCCCTCCACTTT
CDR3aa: CASRSGQGARSPLHF

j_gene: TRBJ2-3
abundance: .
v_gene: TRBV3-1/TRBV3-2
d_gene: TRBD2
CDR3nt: TGTGCCAGCAGCCAAGATCGGGGGGGACTCCCCACAGATACGCAGTATTTT
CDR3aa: CASSQDRGGLPTDTQYF

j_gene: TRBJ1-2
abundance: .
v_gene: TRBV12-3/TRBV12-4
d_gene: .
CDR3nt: TGTGCCAGCAGTCGGGACTTTTCCTATGGCTACACCTTC
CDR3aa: CASSRDFSYGYTF

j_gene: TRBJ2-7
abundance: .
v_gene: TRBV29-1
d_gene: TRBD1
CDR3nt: TGCAGCGTGGCGACAGGGCCCCTAGGCTCCTACGAGCAGTACTTC
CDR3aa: CSVATGPLGSYEQYF

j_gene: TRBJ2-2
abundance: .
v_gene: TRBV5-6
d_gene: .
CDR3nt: TGTGCCAGCAGCTCCACCGGGACACCCAACACCGGGGAGCTGTTTTTT
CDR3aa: CASSSTGTPNTGELFF

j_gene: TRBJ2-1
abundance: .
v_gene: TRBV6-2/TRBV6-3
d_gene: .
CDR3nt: TGTGCCAGCAGTCGACTAGACTCCTACAATGAGCAGTTCTTC
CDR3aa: CASSRLDSYNEQFF

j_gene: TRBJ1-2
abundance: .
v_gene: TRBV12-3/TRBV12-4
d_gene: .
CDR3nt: TGTGCCAGCAGTTTAGGGACCGGCGGTGGCTACACCTTC
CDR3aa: CASSLGTGGGYTF

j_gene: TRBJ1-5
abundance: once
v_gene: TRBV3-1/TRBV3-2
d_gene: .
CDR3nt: TGTGCCAGCAGCCAAGGGGGTAGTCGCAATCAGCCCCAGCATTTT
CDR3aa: CASSQGGSRNQPQHF

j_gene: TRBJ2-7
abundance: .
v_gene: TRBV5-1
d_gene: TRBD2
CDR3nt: TGCGCCAGCAGCCCCGCGTTCGAGCGGGGATACGAGCAGTACTTC
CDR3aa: CASSPAFERGYEQYF

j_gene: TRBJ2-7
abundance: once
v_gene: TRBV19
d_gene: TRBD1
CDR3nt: TGTGCCAGTAGTATCACGGGGACAGGCACCTACGAGCAGTACTTC
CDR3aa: CASSITGTGTYEQYF

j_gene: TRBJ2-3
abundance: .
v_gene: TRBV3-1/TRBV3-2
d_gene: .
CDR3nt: TGTGCCAGCAGCCAAGGCCAGCGTACCACAGATACGCAGTATTTT
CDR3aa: CASSQGQRTTDTQYF

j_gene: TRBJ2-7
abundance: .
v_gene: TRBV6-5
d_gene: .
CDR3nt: TGTGCCAGCTCGAAGGGTCTCTCCTACGAGCAGTACTTC
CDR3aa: CASSKGLSYEQYF

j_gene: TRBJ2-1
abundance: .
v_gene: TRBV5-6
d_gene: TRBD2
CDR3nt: TGTGCCAGCAGCAGCGGGGGGTCGAGCTCCTACAATGAGCAGTTCTTC
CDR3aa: CASSSGGSSSYNEQFF

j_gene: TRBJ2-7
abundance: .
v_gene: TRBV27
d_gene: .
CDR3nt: TGTGCCAGCCGAAAACTCCAAGAAGGGACCTACGAGCAGTACTTC
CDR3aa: CASRKLQEGTYEQYF

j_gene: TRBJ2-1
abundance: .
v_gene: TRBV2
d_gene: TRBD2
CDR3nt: TGTGCCAGCAAACCTAGCGGGGTGAATGAGCAGTTCTTC
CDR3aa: CASKPSGVNEQFF

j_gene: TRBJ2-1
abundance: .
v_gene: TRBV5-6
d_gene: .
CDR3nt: TGTGCCAGCAGCTCGGGACCGAACTCCTACAATGAGCAGTTCTTC
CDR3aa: CASSSGPNSYNEQFF

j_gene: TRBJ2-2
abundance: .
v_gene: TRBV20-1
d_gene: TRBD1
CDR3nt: TGCAGTGCTAGTTGGGACAGGGGGAAAATCGGGGAGCTGTTTTTT
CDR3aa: CSASWDRGKIGELFF

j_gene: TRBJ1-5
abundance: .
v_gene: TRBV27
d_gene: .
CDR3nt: TGTGCCAGCAGTCCCTTCGGCCTAGCTGGGCCCCAGCATTTT
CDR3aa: CASSPFGLAGPQHF

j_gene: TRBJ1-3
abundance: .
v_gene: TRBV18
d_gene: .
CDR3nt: TGTGCCAGCTCACCCGGGGACGGCTCTGGAAACACCATATATTTT
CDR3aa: CASSPGDGSGNTIYF

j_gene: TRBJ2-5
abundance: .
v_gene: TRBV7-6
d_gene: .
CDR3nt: TGTGCCAGCAGCACATACGGAGAGACCCAGTACTTC
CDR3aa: CASSTYGETQYF

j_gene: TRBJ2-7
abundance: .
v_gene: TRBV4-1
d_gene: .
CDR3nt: TGCGCCAGCAGCCAAGGTGAACTCCAATACGAGCAGTACTTC
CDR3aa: CASSQGELQYEQYF

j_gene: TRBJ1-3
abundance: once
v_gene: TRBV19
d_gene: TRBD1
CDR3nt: TGTGCCAGTAGTACCCTGAGGGGACAGGGATCCTCTGGAAACACCATATATTTT
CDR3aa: CASSTLRGQGSSGNTIYF

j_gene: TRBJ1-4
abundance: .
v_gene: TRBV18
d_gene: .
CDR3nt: TGTGCCAGCTCACCAAATATGGGGGAAAAACTGTTTTTT
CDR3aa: CASSPNMGEKLFF

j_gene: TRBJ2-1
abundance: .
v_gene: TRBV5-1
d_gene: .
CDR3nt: TGCGCCAGCAGCTTGGTTGGGGGGGCCAGTGGTGAGCAGTTCTTC
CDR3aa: CASSLVGGASGEQFF

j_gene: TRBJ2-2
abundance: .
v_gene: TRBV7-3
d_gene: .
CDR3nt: TGTGCCAGCAGCTTAGAGATCGCCGGGGAGCTGTTTTTT
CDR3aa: CASSLEIAGELFF

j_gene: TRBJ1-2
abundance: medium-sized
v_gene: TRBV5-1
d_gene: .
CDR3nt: TGCGCCAGCAGCTTGGATGGGAAAGGCTACACCTTC
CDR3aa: CASSLDGKGYTF

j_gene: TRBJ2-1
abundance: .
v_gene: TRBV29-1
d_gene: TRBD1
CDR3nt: TGCAGCGTTAAGGGGACAGGGAGCTCCTACAATGAGCAGTTCTTC
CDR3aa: CSVKGTGSSYNEQFF

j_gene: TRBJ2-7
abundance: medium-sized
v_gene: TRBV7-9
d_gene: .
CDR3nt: TGTGCCAGCAGCTTCCCCAGTGGAACCTACGAGCAGTACTTC
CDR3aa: CASSFPSGTYEQYF

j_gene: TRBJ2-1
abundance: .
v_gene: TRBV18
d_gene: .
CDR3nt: TGTGCCAGCTCACCAGGGGTCAACAATGAGCAGTTCTTC
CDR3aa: CASSPGVNNEQFF

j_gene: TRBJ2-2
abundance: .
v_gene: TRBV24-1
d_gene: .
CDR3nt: TGTGCCACCGGGGGCCCGGGGAACGGGGAGCTGTTTTTT
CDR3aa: CATGGPGNGELFF

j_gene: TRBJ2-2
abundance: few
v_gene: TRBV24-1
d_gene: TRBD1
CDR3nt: TGTGCCACCGGGGACAGGGACACCGGGGAGCTGTTTTTT
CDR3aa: CATGDRDTGELFF

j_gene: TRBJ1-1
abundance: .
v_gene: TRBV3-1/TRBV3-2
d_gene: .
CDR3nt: TGTGCCAGCAGCCTTGCGGGGAAGAACACTGAAGCTTTCTTT
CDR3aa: CASSLAGKNTEAFF

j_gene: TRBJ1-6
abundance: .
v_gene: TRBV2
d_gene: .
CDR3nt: TGTGCCAGCACCCGAAGGGGCGCGGGTGATTCACCCCTCCACTTT
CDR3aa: CASTRRGAGDSPLHF

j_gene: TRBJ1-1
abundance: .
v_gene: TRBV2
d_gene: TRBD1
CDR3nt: TGTGCCAGCAGTAGAGGGACAGGGGATGTGTCTGAAGCTTTCTTT
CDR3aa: CASSRGTGDVSEAFF

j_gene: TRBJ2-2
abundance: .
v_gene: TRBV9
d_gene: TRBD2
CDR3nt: TGTGCCAGCAGCCCCCTAAAGGGCGGGGGGAAAGAAGACACCGGGGAGCTGTTTTTT
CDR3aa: CASSPLKGGGKEDTGELFF

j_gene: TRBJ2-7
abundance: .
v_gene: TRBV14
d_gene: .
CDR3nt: TGTGCCAGCAGCCTTGCAGGGGGGAGGTACGAGCAGTACTTC
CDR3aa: CASSLAGGRYEQYF

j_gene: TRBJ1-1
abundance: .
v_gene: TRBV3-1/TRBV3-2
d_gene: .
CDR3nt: TGTGCCAGCAGCCATTTAAGGGAGAAACTCTTT
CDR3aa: CASSHLREKLF

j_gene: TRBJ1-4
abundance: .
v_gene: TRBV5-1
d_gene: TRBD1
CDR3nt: TGCGCCAGCAGCTTAAGACAGGGAAGGAGCGTGAATGAAAAACTGTTTTTT
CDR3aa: CASSLRQGRSVNEKLFF

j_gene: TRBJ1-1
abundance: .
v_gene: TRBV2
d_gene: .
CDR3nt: TGTGCCAGCAGCGTAGACAGGAGGAACACTGAAGCTTTCTTT
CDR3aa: CASSVDRRNTEAFF

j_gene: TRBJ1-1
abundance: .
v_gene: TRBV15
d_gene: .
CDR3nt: TGTGCCACCAGCAGAGGACAATGGAACACTGAAGCTTTCTTT
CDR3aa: CATSRGQWNTEAFF

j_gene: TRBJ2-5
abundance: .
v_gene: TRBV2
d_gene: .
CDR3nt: TGTGCCAGCAGTGTAGGCAGGGAGACCCAGTACTTC
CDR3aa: CASSVGRETQYF

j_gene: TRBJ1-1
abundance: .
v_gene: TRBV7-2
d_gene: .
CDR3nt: TGTGCCAGCAGCTCACAGGTTTTGAACACTGAAGCTTTCTTT
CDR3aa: CASSSQVLNTEAFF

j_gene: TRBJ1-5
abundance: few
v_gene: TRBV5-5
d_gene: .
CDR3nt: TGTGCCAGCAGCTTGAATACGGGCCCGGGGGGTTTTAGCAATCAGCCCCAGCATTTT
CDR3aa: CASSLNTGPGGFSNQPQHF

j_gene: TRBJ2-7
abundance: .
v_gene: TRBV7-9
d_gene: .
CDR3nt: TGTGCCAGCAGCTCAGGGGCAGGGGGGACCTACGAGCAGTACTTC
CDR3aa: CASSSGAGGTYEQYF

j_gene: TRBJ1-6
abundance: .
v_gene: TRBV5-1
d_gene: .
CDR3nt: TGCGCCAGCAGCGTGGACTATAATTCACCCCTCCACTTT
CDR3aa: CASSVDYNSPLHF

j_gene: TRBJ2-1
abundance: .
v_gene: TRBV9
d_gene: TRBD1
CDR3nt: TGTGCCAGCAGCTCACAGGGGGCCACCTACAATGAGCAGTTCTTC
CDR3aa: CASSSQGATYNEQFF

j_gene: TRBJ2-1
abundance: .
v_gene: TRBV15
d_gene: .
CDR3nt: TGTGCCACCAGCAGAGATAAGGGGACCAATGAGCAGTTCTTC
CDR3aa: CATSRDKGTNEQFF

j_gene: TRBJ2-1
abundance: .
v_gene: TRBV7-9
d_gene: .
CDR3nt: TGTGCCAGCAGCTTTCTACAGGGCAATGAGCAGTTCTTC
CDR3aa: CASSFLQGNEQFF

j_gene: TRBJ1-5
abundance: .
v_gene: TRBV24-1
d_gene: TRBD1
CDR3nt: TGTGCCACCAGTGATCCGCAGGGGGTTGATCAGCCCCAGCATTTT
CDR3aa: CATSDPQGVDQPQHF

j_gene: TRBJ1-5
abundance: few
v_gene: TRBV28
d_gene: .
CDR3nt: TGTGCCAGCAGTTCCGCCGATAGCAATCAGCCCCAGCATTTT
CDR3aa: CASSSADSNQPQHF

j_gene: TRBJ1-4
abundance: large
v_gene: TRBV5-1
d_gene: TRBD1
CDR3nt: TGCGCCAGCAGCTCCCGTGGGGACAGGCCAAATGAAAAACTGTTTTTT
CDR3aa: CASSSRGDRPNEKLFF

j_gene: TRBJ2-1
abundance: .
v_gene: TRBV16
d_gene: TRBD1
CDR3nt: TGTGCCAGCAGCCCCAGGGAGATACGAACCGGGACAGACCCCAATGAGCAGTTCTTC
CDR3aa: CASSPREIRTGTDPNEQFF

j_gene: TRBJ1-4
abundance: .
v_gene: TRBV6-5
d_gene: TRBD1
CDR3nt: TGTGCCAGCAGTTACTCTCGGGACAGGCTTAATGAAAAACTGTTTTTT
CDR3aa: CASSYSRDRLNEKLFF